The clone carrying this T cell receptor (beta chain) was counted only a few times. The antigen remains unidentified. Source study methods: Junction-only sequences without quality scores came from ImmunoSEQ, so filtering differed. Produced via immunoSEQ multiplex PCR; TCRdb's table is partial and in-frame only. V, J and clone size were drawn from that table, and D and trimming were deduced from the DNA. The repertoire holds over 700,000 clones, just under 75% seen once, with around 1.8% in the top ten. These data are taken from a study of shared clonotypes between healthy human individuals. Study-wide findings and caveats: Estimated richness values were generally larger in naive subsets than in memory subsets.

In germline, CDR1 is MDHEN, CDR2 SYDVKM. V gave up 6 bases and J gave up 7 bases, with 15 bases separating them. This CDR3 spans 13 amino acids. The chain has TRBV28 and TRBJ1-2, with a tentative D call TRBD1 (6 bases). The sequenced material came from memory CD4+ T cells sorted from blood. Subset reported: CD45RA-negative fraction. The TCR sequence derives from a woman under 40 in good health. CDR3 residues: CASSVQGGGGYTF. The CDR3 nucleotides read TGTGCCAGCAGCGTACAGGGTGGGGGTGGCTACACCTTC.